This T cell receptor (beta chain) was documented in a study of metastatic and nonmetastatic thyroid tumors. About the study: Across peripheral blood and tumor or nodule tissue samples taken from malignant and benign thyroid patients, the repertoires were compared with one another.

General study results and limits: Reported TCR beta diversity, measured in blood and tumor, was significantly higher for malignant thyroid tumors than for benign nodules.

Treatment of any kind had been given to no patient before thyroid surgery. This clone was observed a handful of times. Its specificity is not known. CDR3 size: 17 residues. Germline CDR1 is MNHNS and CDR2 is SASEGT. The ends were cut back, 3 bases at V and 5 bases at J, with 19 bases in the middle. Using MiXCR, TCRdb re-called clones from the PCR reads. The sample holds about 38,000 clones, about 45% seen once. The sample taken for sequencing was tumor tissue. The TCR was taken from a male donor with papillary thyroid cancer or a benign thyroid nodule (not recorded which). Some clones in this sample may be carry-over from other donors' samples. The chain is built from TRBV6-1 and TRBJ2-2; the D gene could be TRBD1 or TRBD2 (6 bases each). The CDR3 loop is CASSDLGGRVGTGELFF. CDR3 nucleotide sequence: TGTGCCAGCAGTGACCTCGGGGGCAGAGTGGGGACCGGGGAGCTGTTTTTT.